This T cell receptor (beta chain) was retrieved from a study of cytomegalovirus exposure and HLA in healthy donors. This clone has a handful of counts. Its target is unknown. Per germline, CDR1 MDHEN and CDR2 SYDVKM. The V segment lost 3 bases and the J segment 4 bases; nucleotides outside the gene matches: 14. This CDR3 contains 19 residues. Study-level results: 16,951 TCR beta sequences were associated with HLA alleles at 0.05 false discovery rate in a later analysis.

The PCR had 60 Vbeta and 13 Jbeta primers. TCRdb keeps only in-frame clones here, not all; method: immunoSEQ multiplex PCR. The sample yields about 190,000 clones, under 85% seen once. J is TRBJ2-3 and V is TRBV28; 12 bases are a match to TRBD2. Sequencing input: PBMCs. The sequence was obtained from a woman aged 18 to 35 in good health and CMV-seronegative. CDR3 bases: TGTGCCAGCAGTTTTACCCCCTTGACTAGCGGGAGTGAAGCAGATACGCAGTATTTT. Its translation is CASSFTPLTSGSEADTQYF. Filled out from reference TRBV28 and TRBJ2-3, the complete variable domain reads DVKVTQSSRYLVKRTGEKVFLECVQDMDHENMFWYRQDPGLGLRLIYFSYDVKMKEKGDIPEGYSVSREKKERFSLILESASTNQTSMYLCASSFTPLTSGSEADTQYFGPGTRLTVL.